Shown below are 4 T cell receptor beta chains from a single sample sequenced in a study of regulatory T cells in long-lasting Graves disease. Time point noted: newly diagnosed GD, antithyroid drugs for less than 3 months. RNA extracted from PBMCs served as the sequencing template. Investigators prepared the TCR beta libraries by applying iRepertoire HTBI primers and Arm-PCR of CDR3 regions. TCRdb re-derived calls from the multiplex PCR reads in MiXCR, one entry per CDR3 protein. This repertoire shows 410,000 or so distinct CDR3 sequences, under 15% found once; its top ten account for about a sixth. In addition, the sample was reused for a study of T cells in Graves' hyperthyroidism and ophthalmopathy.

The specimen comprised peripheral blood mononuclear cells (PBMCs), sampled at new diagnosis, from a patient treated with antithyroid drugs. Receptor source: a woman aged 30 to 39 with Graves disease.

The chain has TRBV10-3 and TRBJ1-4, with 8 nucleotides matching TRBD1. After removal of 0 bases from V and 7 bases from J, the junction contained 4 bases not matched to a gene. The CDR3 is 15 residues long. The germline V gene has CDR1 ENHRY and CDR2 SYGVKD. The CDR3 DNA reads TGTGCCATCAGTGAGTCGACAGGGGCGGGTGAAAAACTGTTTTTT. It codes for CAISESTGAGEKLFF.

The table lists this clonotype with a count of one. The chain uses TRBV19 and TRBJ2-1, with 8 bases lining up with TRBD2. CDR1 LNHDA and CDR2 SQIVND come from the germline V gene (reference sequence). Trimming cost V 3 bases and J 9 bases; bases outside gene matches: 13. This CDR3 contains 16 residues. The DNA for the CDR3 is TGTGCCAGTAGTATCAAGCGGGAGCGGGGTCTAGGTGAGCAGTTCTTC. It translates to CASSIKRERGLGEQFF. Supplemented by reference TRBV19 and TRBJ2-1, the full variable domain reads DGGITQSPKYLFRKEGQNVTLSCEQNLNHDAMYWYRQDPGQGLRLIYYSQIVNDFQKGDIAEGYSVSREKKESFPLTVTSAQKNPTAFYLCASSIKRERGLGEQFFGPGTRLTVL.

This clonotype showed up many times. The rearrangement joins TRBV7-9 to TRBJ2-1; D is uncertain. Germline V CDR1 and CDR2: SEHNR, FQNEAQ (reference sequence). The CDR3 totals 15 residues. V lost 4 bases and J 0 bases, leaving 10 bases between the germline ends. The CDR3 spells CASSSLVLSYNEQFF. The CDR3 nucleotides are TGTGCCAGCAGCTCCCTAGTCCTCTCCTACAATGAGCAGTTCTTC.

V and J are TRBV13 and TRBJ2-7; TRBD2 might be the D (5 bases). V was trimmed by 5 bases and J by 5 bases, leaving 16 bases between them. The CDR3 sequence is 14 residues long. Germline V lookup: CDR1 PRHDT, CDR2 FYEKMQ (reference sequence). The CDR3 sequence: CASSKPGIGDEQYF. CDR3 bases: TGTGCCAGCAGCAAACCGGGAATCGGAGACGAGCAGTACTTC.